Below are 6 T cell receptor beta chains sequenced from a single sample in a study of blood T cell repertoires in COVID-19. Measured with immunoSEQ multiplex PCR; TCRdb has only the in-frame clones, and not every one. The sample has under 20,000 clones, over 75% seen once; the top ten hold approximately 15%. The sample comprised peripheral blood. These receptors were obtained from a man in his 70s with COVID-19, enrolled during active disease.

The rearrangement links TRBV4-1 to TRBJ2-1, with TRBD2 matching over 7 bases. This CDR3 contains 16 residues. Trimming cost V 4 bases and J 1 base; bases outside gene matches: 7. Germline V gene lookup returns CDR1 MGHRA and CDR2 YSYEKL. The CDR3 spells CASSPTGGVSYNEQFF. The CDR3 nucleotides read TGCGCCAGCAGCCCCACTGGGGGGGTTTCCTACAATGAGCAGTTCTTC.

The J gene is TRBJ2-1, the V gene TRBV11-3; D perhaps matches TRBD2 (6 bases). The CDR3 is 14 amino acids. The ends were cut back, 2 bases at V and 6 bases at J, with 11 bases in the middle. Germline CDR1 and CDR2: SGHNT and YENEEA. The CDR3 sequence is CASSLFFGGNEQFF. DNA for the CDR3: TGTGCCAGCAGCTTATTCTTCGGGGGCAATGAGCAGTTCTTC.

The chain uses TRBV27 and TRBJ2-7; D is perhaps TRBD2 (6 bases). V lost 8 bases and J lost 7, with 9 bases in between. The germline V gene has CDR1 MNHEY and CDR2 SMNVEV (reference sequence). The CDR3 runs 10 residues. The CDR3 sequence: CASGRYEQYF. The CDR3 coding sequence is TGTGCCAGCGGGAGGTATGAGCAGTACTTC.

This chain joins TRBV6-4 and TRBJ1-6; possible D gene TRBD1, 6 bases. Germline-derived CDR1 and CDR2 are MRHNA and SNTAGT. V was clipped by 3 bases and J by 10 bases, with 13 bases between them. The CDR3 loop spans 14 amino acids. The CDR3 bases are TGTGCCAGCAGTGAGGCAGGGGATCGGTCACCCCTCCACTTT. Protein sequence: CASSEAGDRSPLHF.

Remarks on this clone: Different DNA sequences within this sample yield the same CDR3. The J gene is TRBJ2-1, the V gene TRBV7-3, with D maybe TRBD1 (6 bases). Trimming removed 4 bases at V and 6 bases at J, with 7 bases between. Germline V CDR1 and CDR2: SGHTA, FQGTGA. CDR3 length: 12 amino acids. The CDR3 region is CASSSQGNEQFF. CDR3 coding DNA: TGTGCCAGCAGCTCACAGGGCAATGAGCAGTTCTTC.

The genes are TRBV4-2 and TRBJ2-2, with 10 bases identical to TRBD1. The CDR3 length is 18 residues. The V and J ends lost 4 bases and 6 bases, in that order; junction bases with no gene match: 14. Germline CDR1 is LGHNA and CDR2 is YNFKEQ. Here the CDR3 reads CASSLGYLRDRGAGELFF. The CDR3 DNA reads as TGTGCCAGCAGCCTAGGATATTTACGGGACAGGGGAGCCGGGGAGCTGTTTTTT.